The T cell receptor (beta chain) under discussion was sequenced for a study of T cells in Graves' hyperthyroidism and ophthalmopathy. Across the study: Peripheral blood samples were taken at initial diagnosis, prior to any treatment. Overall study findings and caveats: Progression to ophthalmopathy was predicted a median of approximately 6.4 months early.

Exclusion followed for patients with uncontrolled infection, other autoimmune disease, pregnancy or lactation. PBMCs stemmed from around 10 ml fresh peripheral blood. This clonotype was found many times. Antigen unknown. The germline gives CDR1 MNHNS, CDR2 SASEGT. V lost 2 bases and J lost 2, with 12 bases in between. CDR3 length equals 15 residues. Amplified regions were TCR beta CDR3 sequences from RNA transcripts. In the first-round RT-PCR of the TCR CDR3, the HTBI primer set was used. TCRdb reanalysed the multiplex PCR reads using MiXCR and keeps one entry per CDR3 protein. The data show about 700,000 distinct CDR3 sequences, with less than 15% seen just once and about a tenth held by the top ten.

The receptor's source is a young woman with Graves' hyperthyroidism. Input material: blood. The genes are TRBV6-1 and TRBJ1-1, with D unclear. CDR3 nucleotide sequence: TGTGCCAGCAGTGAATGGCGATTGACCAACACTGAAGCTTTCTTT. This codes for CASSEWRLTNTEAFF.